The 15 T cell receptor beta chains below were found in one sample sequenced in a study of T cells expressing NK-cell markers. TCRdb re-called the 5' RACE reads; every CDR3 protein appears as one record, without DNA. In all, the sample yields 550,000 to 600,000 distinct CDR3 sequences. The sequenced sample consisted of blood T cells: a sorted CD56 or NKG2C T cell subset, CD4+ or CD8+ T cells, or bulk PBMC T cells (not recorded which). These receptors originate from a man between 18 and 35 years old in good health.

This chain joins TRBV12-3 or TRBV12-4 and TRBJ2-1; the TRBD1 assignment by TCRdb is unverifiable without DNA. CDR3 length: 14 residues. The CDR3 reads CASSQGAHYNEQFF.

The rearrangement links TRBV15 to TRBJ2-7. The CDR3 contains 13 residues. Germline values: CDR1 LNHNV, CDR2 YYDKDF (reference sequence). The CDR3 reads CATSRDRLGEQYF. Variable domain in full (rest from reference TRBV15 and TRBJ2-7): DAMVIQNPRYQVTQFGKPVTLSCSQTLNHNVMYWYQQKSSQAPKLLFHYYDKDFNNEADTPDNFQSRRPNTSFCFLDIRSPGLGDTAMYLCATSRDRLGEQYFGPGTRLTVT.

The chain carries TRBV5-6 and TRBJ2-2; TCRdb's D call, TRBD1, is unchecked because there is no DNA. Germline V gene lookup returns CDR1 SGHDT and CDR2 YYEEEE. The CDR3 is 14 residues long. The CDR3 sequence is CASSYRRAPGELFF.

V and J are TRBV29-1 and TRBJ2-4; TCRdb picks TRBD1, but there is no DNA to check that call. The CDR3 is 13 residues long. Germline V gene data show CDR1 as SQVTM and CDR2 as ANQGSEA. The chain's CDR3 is CSVAGRGVNIQYF.

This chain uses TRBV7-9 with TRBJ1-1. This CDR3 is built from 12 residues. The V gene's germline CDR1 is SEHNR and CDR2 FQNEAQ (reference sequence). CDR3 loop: CASSGVGWAAFF.

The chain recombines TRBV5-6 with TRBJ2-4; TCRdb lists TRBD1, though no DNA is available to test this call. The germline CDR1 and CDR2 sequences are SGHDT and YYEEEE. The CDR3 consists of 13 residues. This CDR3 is CASSRGAKNIQYF.

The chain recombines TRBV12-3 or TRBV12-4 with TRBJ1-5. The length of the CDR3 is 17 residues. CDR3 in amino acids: CASSFKGQIHSNQPQHF.

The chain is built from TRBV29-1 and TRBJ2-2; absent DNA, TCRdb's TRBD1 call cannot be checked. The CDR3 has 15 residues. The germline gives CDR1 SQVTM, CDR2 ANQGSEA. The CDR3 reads CSVEDRQGGPGELFF.

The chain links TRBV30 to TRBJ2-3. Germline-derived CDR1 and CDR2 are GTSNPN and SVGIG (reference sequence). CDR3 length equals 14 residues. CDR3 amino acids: CAWKWRRDTDTQYF.

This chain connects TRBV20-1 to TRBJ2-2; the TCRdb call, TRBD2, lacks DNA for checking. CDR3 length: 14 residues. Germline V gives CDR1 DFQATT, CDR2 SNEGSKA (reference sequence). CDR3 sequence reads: CSARGGGPTGELFF.

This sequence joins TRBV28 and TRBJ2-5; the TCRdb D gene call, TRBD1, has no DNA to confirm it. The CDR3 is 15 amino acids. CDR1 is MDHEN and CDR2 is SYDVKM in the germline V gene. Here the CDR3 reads CASSLSLGQGETQYF. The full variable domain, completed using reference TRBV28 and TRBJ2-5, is DVKVTQSSRYLVKRTGEKVFLECVQDMDHENMFWYRQDPGLGLRLIYFSYDVKMKEKGDIPEGYSVSREKKERFSLILESASTNQTSMYLCASSLSLGQGETQYFGPGTRLLVL.

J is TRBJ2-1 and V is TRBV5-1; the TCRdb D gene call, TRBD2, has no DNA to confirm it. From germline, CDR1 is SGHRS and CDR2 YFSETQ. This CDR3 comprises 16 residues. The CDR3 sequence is CASSITSGRSYNEQFF.

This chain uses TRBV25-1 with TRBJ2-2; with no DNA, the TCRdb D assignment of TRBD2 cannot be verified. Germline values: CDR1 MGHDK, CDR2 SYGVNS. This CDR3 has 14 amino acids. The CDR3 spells CARKNGPPDGELFF.

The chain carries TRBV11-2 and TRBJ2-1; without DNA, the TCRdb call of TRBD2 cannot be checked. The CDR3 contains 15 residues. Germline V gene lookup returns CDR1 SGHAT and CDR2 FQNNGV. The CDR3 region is CASSLLGLALNEQFF.

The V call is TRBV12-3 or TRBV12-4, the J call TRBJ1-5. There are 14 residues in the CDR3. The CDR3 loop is CASSYQARNQPQHF.